This TCR beta chain was profiled in a study of cytomegalovirus exposure and HLA in healthy donors. A multiplex PCR was run with 60 Vbeta primers and 13 Jbeta primers. Sequencing was performed with immunoSEQ multiplex PCR; in TCRdb, only in-frame clones are kept and a portion is missing. The sample shows approximately 140,000 clones, approximately 57% of them seen only once. The V gene end was trimmed by 6 bases and the J gene end by 4 bases; junction bases not matched to a gene: 5. Per germline, CDR1 KGHSH and CDR2 LQKENI. This CDR3 comprises 15 residues. This clone showed up just a few times. The origin of this receptor is a male donor in good health and CMV-seronegative. The V call is TRBV18, the J call TRBJ2-2; 10 bases are shared with TRBD1. What was sequenced was PBMCs. CDR3 bases: TGTGCCAGCTCCGGGACAGGGGCCCCCACCGGGGAGCTGTTTTTT. This sequence encodes CASSGTGAPTGELFF.